These 22 T cell receptor beta chains share one sample of origin, sequenced in a study of T cell responses to AZD1222 COVID-19 vaccine. Sequenced by immunoSEQ multiplex PCR; TCRdb stores in-frame clones only, minus some. The sample has approximately 150,000 clones; approximately 89% are singletons. Sequences were derived from peripheral blood, sampled on day 0 of AZD1222 vaccination. The receptors stem from an adult in good health.

The chain uses TRBV7-2 and TRBJ2-1; 9 bases agree with TRBD2. This CDR3 has 16 amino acids. Germline trimming cut 4 bases from V and 5 bases from J; bases unmatched to any gene: 9. Germline CDR1 and CDR2: SGHTA and FQGNSA. The CDR3 coding sequence is TGTGCCAGCAGCTGGACTCTCGCGGGAGGGCACAATGAGCAGTTCTTC. This codes for CASSWTLAGGHNEQFF.

The CDR3 DNA reads TGTGCCAGCAGCCCCCCGAGGATAGATTCACCCCTCCACTTT. It codes for CASSPPRIDSPLHF. This chain uses TRBV7-9 with TRBJ1-6; D is ambiguous. Germline lookup yields CDR1 SEHNR and CDR2 FQNEAQ (reference sequence). This CDR3 spans 14 amino acids. V was trimmed by 5 bases and J by 8 bases, leaving 13 bases between them.

This clone was found a few times. This sequence joins TRBV3-1 (or the pseudogene TRBV3-2) and TRBJ2-5; 9 nucleotides agree with TRBD2. The CDR3 is 15 amino acids. Germline values: CDR1 LGHDT, CDR2 YNNKEL (reference sequence). V lost 2 bases and J lost 6; bases outside the gene matches: 7. The CDR3 DNA is TGTGCCAGCAGCCAATCGGCGGGAGGGCCAAAGACCCAGTACTTC. Amino acids: CASSQSAGGPKTQYF.

The gene calls are TRBV10-3 and TRBJ1-6; no firm D call. V lost 2 bases to trimming and J lost 10 bases, with 15 bases between them. The CDR3 totals 15 residues. In germline, CDR1 is ENHRY, CDR2 SYGVKD. CDR3 sequence reads: CAISEVPPTRSPLHF. The CDR3, as DNA: TGTGCCATCAGTGAGGTCCCTCCTACACGGTCACCCCTCCACTTT.

The V and J genes are TRBV6-2 or TRBV6-3 and TRBJ2-1; D perhaps matches TRBD2 (6 bases). This CDR3 region has 15 residues. V was cut by 6 bases and J by 1 base, with 13 bases left in between. Germline loops: CDR1 MNHEY, CDR2 SVGEGT. The CDR3 reads CASSRRAGSYNEQFF. DNA of the CDR3: TGTGCCAGCAGCCGAAGAGCGGGTTCCTACAATGAGCAGTTCTTC.

This clone has only one observation. This chain joins TRBV15 and TRBJ1-4; D may be TRBD1 (6 bases). V was pared by 1 base and J by 4 bases, with 10 bases between. CDR3 length: 15 amino acids. The germline V gene has CDR1 LNHNV and CDR2 YYDKDF (reference sequence). The CDR3 sequence: CATSRAVGGNEKLFF. CDR3 DNA sequence: TGTGCCACCAGCAGAGCGGTAGGGGGTAATGAAAAACTGTTTTTT.

This clone was observed once. This chain joins TRBV15 and TRBJ1-1, with no clear D. V lost 3 bases and J lost 8, with 7 bases in between. This CDR3 has 11 residues. Germline V lookup: CDR1 LNHNV, CDR2 YYDKDF (reference sequence). CDR3 nucleotide sequence: TGTGCCACCAGCAGGGGGTCCGAAGCTTTCTTT. Residues: CATSRGSEAFF.

J is TRBJ1-1 and V is TRBV30; D perhaps matches TRBD1 (5 bases). Germline loops: CDR1 GTSNPN, CDR2 SVGIG (reference sequence). Trimming shortened V by 0 bases and J by 5 bases, and 13 bases separated the two germline ends. The CDR3 sequence is 14 residues long. CDR3 sequence reads: CAWSVRGVVTEAFF. In DNA form, the CDR3 reads TGTGCCTGGAGTGTACGGGGGGTGGTGACTGAAGCTTTCTTT.

The rearrangement links TRBV28 to TRBJ1-1; possibly TRBD1 for D (6 bases). The CDR3 runs 14 residues. V lost 4 bases and J lost 10, with 19 bases in between. Germline lookup yields CDR1 MDHEN and CDR2 SYDVKM. The CDR3 DNA follows: TGTGCCAGCAGTTCCCAACCAGGACAGATGGCAGCTTTCTTT. It codes for CASSSQPGQMAAFF.

The rearrangement uses TRBV3-1 (or the pseudogene TRBV3-2) and TRBJ2-1; no clear D gene. The CDR3 consists of 13 residues. The germline CDR1 and CDR2 sequences are LGHDT and YNNKEL (reference sequence). Trimming shortened V by 1 base and J by 8 bases, and 9 bases separated the two germline ends. CDR3 residues: CASSQARAHEQFF. For the CDR3, the DNA is TGTGCCAGCAGCCAAGCAAGAGCTCATGAGCAGTTCTTC.

The chain couples TRBV19 to TRBJ1-1, with a weak D call TRBD1 (5 bases). The CDR3 consists of 15 residues. Germline V gene lookup returns CDR1 LNHDA and CDR2 SQIVND (reference sequence). V dropped 3 bases and J dropped 0 bases, with 11 bases sitting between them. CDR3 amino acids: CASSIWGELNTEAFF. In DNA form, the CDR3 reads TGTGCCAGTAGTATCTGGGGGGAGTTGAACACTGAAGCTTTCTTT.

CDR3 in amino acids: CASSKRQGVEKLFF. The CDR3 DNA sequence: TGTGCCAGCAGTAAGAGACAGGGAGTCGAAAAACTGTTTTTT. The chain recombines TRBV28 with TRBJ1-4; 7 bases map to TRBD1. This CDR3 comprises 14 residues. The germline gives CDR1 MDHEN, CDR2 SYDVKM. Trimming at V came to 5 bases and at J to 8 bases, leaving 8 bases not matched to a gene.

The V gene is TRBV9, the J gene TRBJ2-1, with 7 bases matching TRBD2. From germline, CDR1 is SGDLS and CDR2 YYNGEE. J was trimmed by 7 bases and V by 0 bases; bases with no gene match: 10. The CDR3 is made up of 16 amino acids. CDR3 sequence (DNA): TGTGCCAGCAGCGTAGTAGAGGGAGGGACTACAAATGAGCAGTTCTTC. Translated: CASSVVEGGTTNEQFF.

The V call is TRBV30, the J call TRBJ2-2; D is unclear. V lost 2 bases, J lost 9 bases, and 7 bases lay in between. The CDR3 runs to 11 residues. Germline CDR1 is GTSNPN and CDR2 is SVGIG (reference sequence). CDR3 DNA: TGTGCCTGGAGTTACCAACGGGAGCTGTTTTTT. Its protein product is CAWSYQRELFF.

The chain employs TRBV7-2 and TRBJ2-1; 10 bases map to TRBD2. Germline trimming cut 4 bases from V and 3 bases from J; bases unmatched to any gene: 3. The CDR3 length is 15 residues. The germline CDR1 and CDR2 sequences are SGHTA and FQGNSA. CDR3 nucleotide sequence: TGTGCCAGCAGCTCTAGCGGGAGTGTCTACAATGAGCAGTTCTTC. Encoded protein: CASSSSGSVYNEQFF. Full variable domain (remainder filled in from reference TRBV7-2 and TRBJ2-1): GAGVSQSPSNKVTEKGKDVELRCDPISGHTALYWYRQSLGQGLEFLIYFQGNSAPDKSGLPSDRFSAERTGGSVSTLTIQRTQQEDSAVYLCASSSSGSVYNEQFFGPGTRLTVL.

This sequence joins TRBV21-1 and TRBJ2-2; the table names TRBD1, a call not compared with the DNA. TRBV21-1 is an annotated pseudogene. The CDR3 sequence is 16 residues long. In DNA, the CDR3 is TGTGCCAGCAGCACCGACCCTGGACAGGGGAACGGGGAGCTGTTTTTT. This translates into CASSTDPGQGNGELFF.

The chain is built from TRBV12-3 or TRBV12-4 and TRBJ2-7; no reliable D call. The CDR3 extends over 12 amino acids. Deletions cut 4 bases from V and 0 bases from J, with 4 bases between. This CDR3 reads CASSSRSYEQYF. The CDR3 DNA is TGTGCCAGCAGTTCTCGCTCCTACGAGCAGTACTTC.

V is TRBV6-7 and J is TRBJ1-6; D unresolved. TRBV6-7 is recorded as an ORF, its role being uncertain. V was clipped by 2 bases and J by 3 bases, with 17 bases between them. The CDR3 runs 18 residues. The CDR3 coding sequence is TGTGCCAGCAGTTACCGGCTACAGTGGCTTTTCTATAATTCACCCCTCCACTTT. Protein product: CASSYRLQWLFYNSPLHF.

The sample holds one count of this clone. The chain combines TRBV19 with TRBJ1-5; D call uncertain. The germline V and J ends were trimmed by 5 bases and 1 base, with 15 bases remaining between them. The germline V gene encodes CDR1 LNHDA and CDR2 SQIVND (reference sequence). The CDR3 extends over 16 amino acids. The CDR3 loop is CASSVGRPLSNQPQHF. For the CDR3, the DNA is TGTGCCAGTAGTGTCGGACGGCCTTTGAGCAATCAGCCCCAGCATTTT.

The CDR3 loop is CASSEDGYEQYF. The CDR3 coding sequence is TGCGCCAGCAGTGAGGACGGCTACGAGCAGTACTTC. The rearrangement joins TRBV4-1 to TRBJ2-7, with unresolved D. The CDR3 spans 12 residues. The germline gives CDR1 MGHRA, CDR2 YSYEKL. V was clipped by 6 bases and J by 3 bases, with 9 bases between them.

This rearrangement joins TRBV10-3 to TRBJ2-7; D uncertain. The germline CDR1 and CDR2 sequences are ENHRY and SYGVKD. Trimming pared 6 bases from V and 0 bases from J, leaving 27 bases between. This CDR3 has 19 amino acids. DNA of the CDR3: TGTGCCATCAGGTACCCGAACAACCCTCTTCCTCTAAGCTCCTACGAGCAGTACTTC. Translated: CAIRYPNNPLPLSSYEQYF.

The chain carries TRBV7-3 and TRBJ1-2, with 9 bases matching TRBD1. Germline assignment: CDR1 SGHTA and CDR2 FQGTGA. V dropped 4 bases and J dropped 4; count of bases not matched to a gene: 4. The CDR3 runs to 14 residues. DNA of the CDR3: TGTGCCAGCAGCTCGGACAGGGGAGGCTATGGCTACACCTTC. It codes for CASSSDRGGYGYTF.